This T cell receptor (beta chain) was obtained from a study of T cells in localized non-small cell lung cancer. Findings of the study overall: A median of roughly 57 clones ranked among the top 100 in tumor appeared in adjacent lung.

The method was immunoSEQ multiplex PCR; TCRdb's version includes in-frame clones alone and lacks a portion of them. This sample has roughly 11,000 clones, with just under 30% found just once. Between the trimmed V and J ends, which lost 2 bases and 5 bases, there was a span of 12 bases. The CDR3 is 14 residues long. Germline V CDR1 and CDR2: SGHNT, YENEEA. This clone was seen a handful of times. What it binds is unknown. Sequencing used lung tumor tissue, obtained before any cancer treatment. The source of this sequence is a man aged 35 to 70 with stage I lung adenocarcinoma. The chain combines TRBV11-3 with TRBJ1-2; D remains ambiguous. The CDR3 region is CASSLRGNLYGYTF. CDR3 coding DNA: TGTGCCAGCAGCTTACGGGGTAATTTGTATGGCTACACCTTC.